This TCR beta chain is from a study of T-cell memory formation after mild COVID-19. About the study: The two donors had largely donor-specific TCR clusters.

The study's findings and limits: Most CD4+ clones that shrank were in CM and EM, while CD8+ ones turned up in EMRA. Researchers found some responding clones in pre-infection memory, a sign that cross-reactive memory joined.

The germline V gene has CDR1 LGHNT and CDR2 FRNRAP. CDR3 length: 16 amino acids. V lost 5 bases to trimming and J lost 2 bases, with 16 bases between them. The TCR alpha and TCR beta cDNA libraries, bearing sample barcodes and UMIs, were generated by 5'RACE using constant-segment primers. TCRdb recomputed calls from the 5' RACE reads with MiXCR, one row per CDR3 protein. The data contain 300,000 or so distinct CDR3 sequences, roughly 16% of them singletons. This clonotype was seen more than once but under ten times. Its target is not known. The sequenced sample consisted of PBMCs or a T cell subset sorted from them (not recorded which). The sequence was collected from a man younger than 35 who had mild COVID-19 (a few samples of this study predate the infection). Cell type and time point are not known. The chain recombines TRBV12-5 with TRBJ2-1; D remains unclear. The CDR3 reads CASGPKGSTPYNEQFF. The CDR3 DNA reads as TGTGCTAGTGGTCCCAAAGGGTCTACCCCCTACAATGAGCAGTTCTTC.